This TCR beta chain was recorded in a study of cytomegalovirus exposure and HLA in healthy donors. Study observations and caveats: Within an earlier analysis, most TCR beta V segments proved productive either about 87% or about 30% of the time. An ancestry cluster, one associated with Asian ancestry, reportedly showed fewer N-insertions than the approximately 660-donor mean in a later analysis. Follow-up analysis later connected one missense variant in DCLRE1C with trimming of TCR beta V- and J-genes. It was 164 TCR beta chains that were listed as cytomegalovirus-associated.

The CDR3 extends over 13 amino acids. Trimming took 9 bases from V and 8 from J, leaving 19 bases between them. The V gene's germline CDR1 is SEHNR and CDR2 FQNEAQ (reference sequence). Vbeta (60) and Jbeta (13) primers were used in the PCR. Sequenced by immunoSEQ multiplex PCR; TCRdb stores in-frame clones only, minus some. The table lists about 150,000 clones, with under 2% in the top ten. A note on this clone: Its specificity is unknown.

J is TRBJ1-2 and V is TRBV7-9; TRBD1 might be the D (5 bases). The specimen sequenced was PBMCs. The TCR sequence derives from a woman aged 50 to 60 in good health and CMV-seronegative. The CDR3 reads CASHPGHKAGYTF. CDR3 DNA sequence: TGTGCCAGTCACCCCGGACACAAGGCGGGCTACACCTTC.